These 12 T cell receptor beta chains came from one sample sequenced in a study of blood T cell repertoires in COVID-19. Using immunoSEQ multiplex PCR, the repertoire was profiled, and TCRdb retains in-frame clones only, with some absent. The data show tens of thousands of clones, approximately 84% seen once. The specimen was peripheral blood. The receptors derive from a man between 40 and 49 years old with COVID-19, enrolled during active disease.

The chain joins TRBV20-1 to TRBJ1-2; the match to TRBD1 covers 7 bases. This CDR3 contains 14 residues. Losses at the gene ends were 3 bases for V and 7 bases for J; bases not matched to a gene: 11. CDR1 and CDR2 from the germline V gene are DFQATT and SNEGSKA (reference sequence). CDR3 loop: CSASGGQDASGYTF. CDR3 bases: TGCAGTGCTAGTGGTGGACAGGACGCAAGTGGCTACACCTTC.

This chain uses TRBV19 with TRBJ2-5, with 12 bases matching TRBD2. Germline V gives CDR1 LNHDA, CDR2 SQIVND (reference sequence). The CDR3 consists of 16 residues. Unmatched junction bases numbered 3, after V lost 4 bases and J lost 0 bases. In DNA form, the CDR3 reads TGTGCCAGTAGTAAGGGACTAGCGGGCGACCAAGAGACCCAGTACTTC. Residues: CASSKGLAGDQETQYF.

This chain links TRBV18 with TRBJ2-1, with 11 bases identical to TRBD2. Trimming removed 3 bases from V and 6 bases from J; junction bases left unmatched: 7. CDR1 is KGHSH, CDR2 LQKENI, per germline. This CDR3 spans 16 amino acids. Written as DNA, the CDR3 is TGTGCCAGCTCACCCGTGGCGCTAGCGGGGGGCAATGAGCAGTTCTTC. Translated, it gives CASSPVALAGGNEQFF.

V is TRBV30 and J is TRBJ1-5; perhaps TRBD1 as D (5 bases). The CDR3 spans 12 residues. Germline V gene sequence: CDR1 GTSNPN, CDR2 SVGIG (reference sequence). Trimming removed 3 bases at V and 6 bases at J, with 9 bases between. CDR3 region: CAWSPGSQPQHF. Here the CDR3 DNA reads TGTGCCTGGAGCCCAGGGTCTCAGCCCCAGCATTTT.

This chain joins TRBV30 and TRBJ2-1; D ambiguous. Germline V lookup: CDR1 GTSNPN, CDR2 SVGIG (reference sequence). The CDR3 contains 12 residues. V lost 4 bases to trimming and J lost 3 bases, with 7 bases between them. Here the CDR3 reads CAWNYGYNEQFF. In DNA form, the CDR3 reads TGTGCCTGGAACTACGGCTACAATGAGCAGTTCTTC.

This sequence joins TRBV5-4 and TRBJ1-6, with 8 bases lining up with TRBD1. V was clipped by 5 bases and J by 7 bases; unmatched bases: 8. This CDR3 region has 15 residues. CDR1 SGHNT and CDR2 YYREEE come from the germline V gene (reference sequence). The CDR3 region is CASSSGTGGNSPLHF. The CDR3 nucleotides are TGTGCCAGCAGTTCCGGGACAGGAGGGAATTCACCCCTCCACTTT.

The V gene is TRBV15, the J gene TRBJ2-4, with TRBD1 as a possible D gene (8 bases). The V gene lost 5 bases and the J gene lost 1 base, with 24 bases spanning the gap. Germline loops: CDR1 LNHNV, CDR2 YYDKDF (reference sequence). The CDR3 length is 19 residues. As DNA, the CDR3 is TGTGCCACCAGCGGACTCGGGGGGACAGGAATGATCGCCAAAAACATTCAGTACTTC. Protein product: CATSGLGGTGMIAKNIQYF.

The rearrangement links TRBV5-6 to TRBJ1-6, with D possibly matching TRBD1 (5 bases). V lost 4 bases, J lost 7 bases, and 12 bases lay in between. CDR1 is SGHDT and CDR2 is YYEEEE in the germline V gene. The length of the CDR3 is 14 residues. The CDR3 protein is CASSGGFVNSPLHF. In DNA form, the CDR3 reads TGTGCCAGCAGCGGGGGGTTCGTGAATTCACCCCTCCACTTT.

J is TRBJ1-2 and V is TRBV9, with D perhaps TRBD1 (6 bases). Germline V CDR1 and CDR2: SGDLS, YYNGEE. The ends were cut back, 7 bases at V and 1 base at J, with 17 bases in the middle. The length of the CDR3 is 15 residues. In nucleotides, the CDR3 is TGTGCCAGCGGGGCGGGGGGGCACGATAACTATGGCTACACCTTC. It encodes CASGAGGHDNYGYTF.

J is TRBJ2-1 and V is TRBV6-1; no definite D call. The ends were cut back, 1 base at V and 9 bases at J, with 10 bases in the middle. The CDR3 is made up of 13 amino acids. Germline-derived CDR1 and CDR2 are MNHNS and SASEGT. CDR3 amino acids: CASSEVVDFEQFF. The CDR3, as DNA: TGTGCCAGCAGTGAAGTCGTAGATTTTGAGCAGTTCTTC.

The chain is built from TRBV19 and TRBJ1-1, with D maybe TRBD1 (6 bases). Trimming left V 7 bases short and J 4 bases short, with 19 bases between. Germline assignment: CDR1 LNHDA and CDR2 SQIVND (reference sequence). The length of the CDR3 is 15 residues. The CDR3 DNA is TGTGCCAGTATCCAAATCCGGGGGGCGCGCACTGAAGCTTTCTTT. It translates to CASIQIRGARTEAFF.

The rearrangement uses TRBV19 and TRBJ2-6, with 12 positions matching TRBD1. Looked up from germline, CDR1 is LNHDA and CDR2 is SQIVND (reference sequence). The CDR3 runs 17 residues. V trimming: 4 bases; J trimming: 3 bases; junction bases outside the gene matches: 4. CDR3 sequence (DNA): TGTGCCAGTAGTAGTGGGACAGGGGGCGTTGGGGCCAACGTCCTGACTTTC. This codes for CASSSGTGGVGANVLTF.